The next 8 T cell receptor beta chains were all read from a single sample in a study of regulatory T cells in long-lasting Graves disease. Time point meaning: persistent/refractory GD, antithyroid drugs over 5 years with positive TRAb. PBMC RNA served as the TCR library source. Researchers made TCR beta libraries by using iRepertoire HTBI primers and running Arm-PCR on CDR3 regions. TCRdb re-called the multiplex PCR reads through MiXCR, storing one row per CDR3 protein. Counted here are 600,000 to 850,000 distinct CDR3 sequences, 30% occurring once; the ten biggest clones make up 42%. Material: peripheral blood mononuclear cells (PBMCs), obtained when the disease was refractory, from a patient treated with antithyroid drugs. The receptors shown here come from a female donor with Graves disease.

This clonotype has a count of ten or more. One junction end disagrees with the germline gene, perhaps due to a read error. The chain combines TRBV5-1 with TRBJ1-1, with D maybe TRBD1 (6 bases). The germline gives CDR1 SGHRS, CDR2 YFSETQ. CDR3 length: 12 residues. The CDR3 sequence: CASSLTGTEAFF. In DNA form, the CDR3 reads TGTGCCAGCAGCTTGACCGGGACAGAAGCTTTCTTT.

V usage is TRBV20-1 and J usage is TRBJ1-6; the D gene is possibly TRBD1 (5 bases). This CDR3 has 13 residues. The germline gives CDR1 DFQATT, CDR2 SNEGSKA (reference sequence). The V end lost 1 base, the J end lost 10 bases, and 11 bases lay between the germline ends. The CDR3 here is CSARGLGDSPLHF. The CDR3 DNA reads TGCAGTGCTAGAGGGTTGGGGGACTCACCCCTCCACTTT.

The chain links TRBV29-1 to TRBJ1-1, with 7 nucleotides matching TRBD1. CDR3 length: 14 amino acids. Trimming cost V 1 base and J 4 bases; bases outside gene matches: 6. The germline V gene encodes CDR1 SQVTM and CDR2 ANQGSEA. CDR3 in DNA: TGCAGCGTTGAAGCGACAGGGAGGGCCACTGAAGCTTTCTTT. Protein: CSVEATGRATEAFF.

The V gene is TRBV2, the J gene TRBJ2-1; D call uncertain. Per germline, CDR1 SNHLY and CDR2 FYNNEI. Deletions cut 7 bases from V and 4 bases from J, with 11 bases between. This CDR3 has 13 residues. The CDR3 nucleotides read TGTGCCAGCACATCGAGAGGATACAATGAGCAGTTCTTC. This sequence encodes CASTSRGYNEQFF.

The genes are TRBV7-2 and TRBJ2-7; D is tentatively TRBD1 or TRBD2 (5 bases each). This CDR3 has 16 residues. V was clipped by 7 bases and J by 3 bases, with 22 bases between them. From germline, CDR1 is SGHTA and CDR2 FQGNSA. The DNA for the CDR3 is TGTGCCAGCATTCCGAGGGCAGGGATGTTTCTCTACGAGCAGTACTTC. Translation: CASIPRAGMFLYEQYF.

In its sample, this clonotype was seen a few times. V is TRBV20-1 and J is TRBJ1-5, with 7 bases lining up with TRBD1. This CDR3 region has 12 residues. V lost 8 bases to trimming and J lost 4 bases; unmatched junction nucleotides: 5. Germline loops: CDR1 DFQATT, CDR2 SNEGSKA (reference sequence). The CDR3 DNA is TGCAGTCCGAGACAGGGAAATCAGCCCCAGCATTTT. It yields the protein CSPRQGNQPQHF.

The chain links TRBV5-1 to TRBJ1-6, with D maybe TRBD1 (6 bases). V was cut by 3 bases and J by 9 bases, with 22 bases left in between. This CDR3 is built from 17 residues. Per the germline V gene, CDR1 is SGHRS and CDR2 is YFSETQ. For the CDR3, the DNA is TGCGCCAGCAGCTCCGACCAGACAGACAGGAGGGGTTCACCCCTCCACTTT. Residues: CASSSDQTDRRGSPLHF.

In its sample, this clonotype was seen a few times. The rearrangement joins TRBV12-3 or TRBV12-4 to TRBJ2-1; a weak D match, TRBD1 (5 bases). This CDR3 region has 13 residues. Between the trimmed V and J ends, which lost 1 base and 10 bases, there was a span of 11 bases. The CDR3 reads CASSLGRGWEQFF. The CDR3 DNA reads as TGTGCCAGCAGTTTAGGTAGGGGATGGGAGCAGTTCTTC.